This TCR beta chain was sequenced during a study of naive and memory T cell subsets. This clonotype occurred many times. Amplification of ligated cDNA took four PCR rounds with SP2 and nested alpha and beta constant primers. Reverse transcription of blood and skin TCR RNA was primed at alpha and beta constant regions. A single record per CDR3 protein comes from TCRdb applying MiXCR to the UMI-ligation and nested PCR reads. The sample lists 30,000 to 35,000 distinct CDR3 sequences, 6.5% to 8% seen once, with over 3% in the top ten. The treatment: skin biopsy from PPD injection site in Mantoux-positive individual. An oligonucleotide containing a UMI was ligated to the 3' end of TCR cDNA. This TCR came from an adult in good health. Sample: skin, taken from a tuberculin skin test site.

Here the CDR3 reads CASSRLVRSSSGANVLTF. For the CDR3, the DNA is TGTGCCAGCAGCCGACTGGTACGGTCGAGCTCTGGGGCCAACGTCCTGACTTTC. The genes are TRBV6-1 and TRBJ2-6; D not certain. V was cut by 6 bases and J by 0 bases, with 18 bases left in between. The CDR3 sequence is 18 residues long. CDR1 is MNHNS, CDR2 SASEGT, per germline.